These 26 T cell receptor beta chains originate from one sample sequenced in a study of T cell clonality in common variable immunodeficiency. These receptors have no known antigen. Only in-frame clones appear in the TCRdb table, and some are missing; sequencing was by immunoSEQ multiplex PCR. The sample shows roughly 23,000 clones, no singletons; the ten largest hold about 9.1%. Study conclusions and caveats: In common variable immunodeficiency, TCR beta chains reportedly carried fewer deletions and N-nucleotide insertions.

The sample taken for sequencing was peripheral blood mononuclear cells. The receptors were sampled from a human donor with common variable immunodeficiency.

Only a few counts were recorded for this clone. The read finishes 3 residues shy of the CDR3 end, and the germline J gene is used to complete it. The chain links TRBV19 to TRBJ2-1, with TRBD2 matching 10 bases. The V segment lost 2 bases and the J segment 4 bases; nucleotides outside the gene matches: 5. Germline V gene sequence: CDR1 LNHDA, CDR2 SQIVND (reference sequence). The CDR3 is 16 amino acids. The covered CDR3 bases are TGTGCCAGTAGTATACTAGCGGGAGCATTGTACAATGAG. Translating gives CASSILAGALYNE. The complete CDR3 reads CASSILAGALYNEQFF.

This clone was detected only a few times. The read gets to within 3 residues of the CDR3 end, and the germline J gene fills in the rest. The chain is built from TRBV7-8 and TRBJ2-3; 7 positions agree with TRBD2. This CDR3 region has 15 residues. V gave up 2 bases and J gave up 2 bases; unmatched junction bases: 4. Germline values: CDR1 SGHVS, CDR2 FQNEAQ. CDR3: CASSLYGGTTDTQYF. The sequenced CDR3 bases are TGTGCCAGCAGCTTATACGGGGGGACCACAGATACG. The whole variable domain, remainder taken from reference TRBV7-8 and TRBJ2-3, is GAGVSQSPRYKVAKRGQDVALRCDPISGHVSLFWYQQALGQGPEFLTYFQNEAQLDKSGLPSDRFFAERPEGSVSTLKIQRTQQEDSAVYLCASSLYGGTTDTQYFGPGTRLTVL.

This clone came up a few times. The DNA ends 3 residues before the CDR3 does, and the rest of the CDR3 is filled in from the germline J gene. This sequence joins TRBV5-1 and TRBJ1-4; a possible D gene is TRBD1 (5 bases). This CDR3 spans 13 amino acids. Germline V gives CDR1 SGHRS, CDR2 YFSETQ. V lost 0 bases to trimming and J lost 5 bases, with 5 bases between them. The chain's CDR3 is CASSLEGNEKLFF. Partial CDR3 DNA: TGCGCCAGCAGCTTGGAGGGGAATGAAAAA.

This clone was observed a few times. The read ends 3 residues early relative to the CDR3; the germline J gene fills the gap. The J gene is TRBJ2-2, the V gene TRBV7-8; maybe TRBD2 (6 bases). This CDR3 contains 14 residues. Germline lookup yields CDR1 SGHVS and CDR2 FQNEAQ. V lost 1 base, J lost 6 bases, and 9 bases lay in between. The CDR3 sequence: CASSLGGGAGELFF. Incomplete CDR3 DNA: TGTGCCAGCAGCTTAGGTGGAGGGGCCGGGGAG.

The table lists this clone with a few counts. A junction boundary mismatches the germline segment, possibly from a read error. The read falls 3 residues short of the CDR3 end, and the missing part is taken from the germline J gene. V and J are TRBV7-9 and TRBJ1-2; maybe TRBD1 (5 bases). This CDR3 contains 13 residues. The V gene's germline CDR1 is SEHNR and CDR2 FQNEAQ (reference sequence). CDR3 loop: CSSRRVSQWGYTF. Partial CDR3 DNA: TGTTCCAGTCGCAGGGTGTCCCAGTGGGGC.

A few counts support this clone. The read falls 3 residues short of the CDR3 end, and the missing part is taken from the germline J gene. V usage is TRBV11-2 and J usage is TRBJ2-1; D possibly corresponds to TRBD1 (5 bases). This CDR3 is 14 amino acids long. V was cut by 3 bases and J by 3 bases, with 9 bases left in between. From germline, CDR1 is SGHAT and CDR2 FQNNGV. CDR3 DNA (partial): TGTGCCAGCAGCTTCTCGACAGTCTACAATGAG. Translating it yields CASSFSTVYNE. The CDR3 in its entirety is CASSFSTVYNEQFF. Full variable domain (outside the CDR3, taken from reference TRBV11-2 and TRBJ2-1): EAGVAQSPRYKIIEKRQSVAFWCNPISGHATLYWYQQILGQGPKLLIQFQNNGVVDDSQLPKDRFSAERLKGVDSTLKIQPAKLEDSAVYLCASSFSTVYNEQFFGPGTRLTVL.

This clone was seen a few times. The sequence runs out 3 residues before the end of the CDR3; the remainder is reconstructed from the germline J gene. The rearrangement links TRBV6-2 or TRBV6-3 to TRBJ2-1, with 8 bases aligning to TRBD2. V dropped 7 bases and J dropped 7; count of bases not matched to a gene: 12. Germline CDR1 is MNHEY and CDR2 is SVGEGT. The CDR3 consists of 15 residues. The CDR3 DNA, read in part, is TGTGCCAGCATTGACTCCGGGGGGGCCCTGAATGAG. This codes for CASIDSGGALNE. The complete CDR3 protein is CASIDSGGALNEQFF.

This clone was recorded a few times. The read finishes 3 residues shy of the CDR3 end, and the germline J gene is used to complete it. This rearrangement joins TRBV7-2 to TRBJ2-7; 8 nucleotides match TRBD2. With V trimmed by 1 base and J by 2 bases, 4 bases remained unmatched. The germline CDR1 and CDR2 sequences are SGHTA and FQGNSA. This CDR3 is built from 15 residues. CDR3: CASSLVGLGTYEQYF. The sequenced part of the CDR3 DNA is TGTGCCAGCAGCTTAGTGGGACTAGGGACCTACGAG.

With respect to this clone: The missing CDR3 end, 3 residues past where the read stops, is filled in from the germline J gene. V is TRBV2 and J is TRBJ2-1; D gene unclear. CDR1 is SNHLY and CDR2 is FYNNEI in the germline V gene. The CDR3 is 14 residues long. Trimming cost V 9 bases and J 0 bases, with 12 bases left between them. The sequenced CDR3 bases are TGTGCCAGTGAGATGCAGAGCTCCTACAATGAG. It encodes CASEMQSSYNE. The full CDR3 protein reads CASEMQSSYNEQFF.

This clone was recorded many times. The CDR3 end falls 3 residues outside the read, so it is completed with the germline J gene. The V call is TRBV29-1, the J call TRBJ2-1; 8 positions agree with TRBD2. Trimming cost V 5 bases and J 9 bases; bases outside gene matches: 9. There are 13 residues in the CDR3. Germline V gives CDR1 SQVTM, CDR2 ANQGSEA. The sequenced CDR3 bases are TGCAGCGTTCTTGCGGGAGGTTTGGGTGAG. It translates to CSVLAGGLGE. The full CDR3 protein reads CSVLAGGLGEQFF.

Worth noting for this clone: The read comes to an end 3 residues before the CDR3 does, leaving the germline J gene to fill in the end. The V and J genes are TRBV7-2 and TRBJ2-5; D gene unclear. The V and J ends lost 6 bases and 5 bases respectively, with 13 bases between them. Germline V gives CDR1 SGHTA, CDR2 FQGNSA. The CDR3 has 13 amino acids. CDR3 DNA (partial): TGTGCCAGCAGTTCAGACAAGGAGGAGACC. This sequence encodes CASSSDKEET. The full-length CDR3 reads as CASSSDKEETQYF. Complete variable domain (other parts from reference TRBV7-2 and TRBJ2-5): GAGVSQSPSNKVTEKGKDVELRCDPISGHTALYWYRQSLGQGLEFLIYFQGNSAPDKSGLPSDRFSAERTGGSVSTLTIQRTQQEDSAVYLCASSSDKEETQYFGPGTRLLVL.

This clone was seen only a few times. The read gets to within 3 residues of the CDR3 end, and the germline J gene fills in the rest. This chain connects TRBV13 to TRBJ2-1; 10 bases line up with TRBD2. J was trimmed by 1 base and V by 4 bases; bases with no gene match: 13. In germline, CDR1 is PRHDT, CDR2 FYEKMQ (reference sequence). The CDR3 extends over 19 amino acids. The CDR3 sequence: CASSSKTSGEAPSYNEQFF. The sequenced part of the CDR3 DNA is TGTGCCAGCAGCTCCAAAACTAGCGGGGAGGCCCCATCCTACAATGAG.

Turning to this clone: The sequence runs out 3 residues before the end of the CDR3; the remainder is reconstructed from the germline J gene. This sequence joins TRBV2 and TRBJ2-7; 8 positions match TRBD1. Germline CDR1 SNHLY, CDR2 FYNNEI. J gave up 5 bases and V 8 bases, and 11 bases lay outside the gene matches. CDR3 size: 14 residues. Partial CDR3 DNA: TGTGCCAGCGTAAGACAGGGGCCAGTAAACGAG. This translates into CASVRQGPVNE. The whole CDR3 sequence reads CASVRQGPVNEQYF.

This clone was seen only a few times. The CDR3 here is CASRSILQGAVEKLFF. The sequenced CDR3 bases are TGCGCCAGCAGATCAATACTACAGGGGGCTGTTGAAAAA. This rearrangement joins TRBV10-2 to TRBJ1-4; TRBD1 matches at 9 bases. The read stops 3 residues short of the end of the CDR3; the missing end is completed from the germline J gene. CDR3 length: 16 residues. CDR1 is WSHSY, CDR2 SAAADI, per germline. The V and J ends lost 6 bases and 7 bases, in that order; junction bases with no gene match: 12.

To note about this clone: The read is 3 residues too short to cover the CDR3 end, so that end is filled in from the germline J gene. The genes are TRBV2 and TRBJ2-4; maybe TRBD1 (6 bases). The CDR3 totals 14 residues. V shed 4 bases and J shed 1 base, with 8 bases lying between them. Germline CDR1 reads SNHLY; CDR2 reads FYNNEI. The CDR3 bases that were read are TGTGCCAGCAGTGGCACAGGGGCCAAAAACATT. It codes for CASSGTGAKNI. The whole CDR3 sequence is CASSGTGAKNIQYF.

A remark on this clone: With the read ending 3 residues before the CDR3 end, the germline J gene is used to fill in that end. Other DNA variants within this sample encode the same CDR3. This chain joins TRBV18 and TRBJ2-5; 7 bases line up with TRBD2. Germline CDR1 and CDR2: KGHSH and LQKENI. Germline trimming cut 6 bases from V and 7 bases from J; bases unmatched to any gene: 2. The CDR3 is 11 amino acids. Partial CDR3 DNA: TGTGCCAGCTCCCCGGGGGGGACC. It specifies CASSPGGT. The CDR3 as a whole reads CASSPGGTQYF.

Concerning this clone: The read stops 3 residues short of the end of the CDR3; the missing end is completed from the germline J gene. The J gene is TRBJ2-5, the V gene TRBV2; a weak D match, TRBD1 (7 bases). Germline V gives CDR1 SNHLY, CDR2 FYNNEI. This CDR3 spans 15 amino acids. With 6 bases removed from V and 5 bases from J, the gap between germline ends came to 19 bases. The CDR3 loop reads CASRGAGGIRETQYF. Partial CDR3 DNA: TGTGCCAGCAGGGGGGCAGGGGGGATCCGGGAGACC.

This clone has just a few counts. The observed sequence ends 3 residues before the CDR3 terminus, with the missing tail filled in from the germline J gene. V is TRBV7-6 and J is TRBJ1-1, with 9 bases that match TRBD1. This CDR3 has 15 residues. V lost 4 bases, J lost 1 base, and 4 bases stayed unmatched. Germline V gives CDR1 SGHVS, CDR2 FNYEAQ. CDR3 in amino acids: CASSWPGQGNTEAFF. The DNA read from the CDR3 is TGTGCCAGCAGCTGGCCGGGACAGGGGAACACTGAA.

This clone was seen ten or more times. The CDR3 protein is CAISERTGDTEAFF. CDR3 DNA (partial): TGTGCCATCAGTGAACGGACAGGGGACACTGAA. This chain joins TRBV10-3 and TRBJ1-1; 9 nucleotides agree with TRBD1. The observed sequence ends 3 residues before the CDR3 terminus, with the missing tail filled in from the germline J gene. This CDR3 is 14 amino acids long. CDR1 and CDR2 from the germline V gene are ENHRY and SYGVKD. Trimming took 3 bases from V and 3 from J; bases not matched to a gene: 2.

The sequenced CDR3 bases are TGTGCCAGCAGCCGGACAGGGACTCTTTATAGCAATCAGCCC. Its translation is CASSRTGTLYSNQP. The CDR3 reads in full as CASSRTGTLYSNQPQHF. The chain uses TRBV7-6 and TRBJ1-5, with 8 bases matching TRBD1. Coverage ceases 3 residues before the CDR3 finishes, and the germline J gene fills in the end. The germline gives CDR1 SGHVS, CDR2 FNYEAQ. Unmatched junction bases numbered 9, after V lost 5 bases and J lost 0 bases. This CDR3 is 17 amino acids long. Combining the CDR3 with reference TRBV7-6 and TRBJ1-5 gives the whole variable domain GAGVSQSPRYKVTKRGQDVALRCDPISGHVSLYWYRQALGQGPEFLTYFNYEAQQDKSGLPNDRFSAERPEGSISTLTIQRTEQRDSAMYRCASSRTGTLYSNQPQHFGDGTRLSIL.

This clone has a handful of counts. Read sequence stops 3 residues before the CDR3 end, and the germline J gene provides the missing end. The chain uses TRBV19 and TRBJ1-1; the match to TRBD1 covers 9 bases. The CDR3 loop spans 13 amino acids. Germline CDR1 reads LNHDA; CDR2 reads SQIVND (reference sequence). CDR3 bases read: TGTGCCAGTAGTATAAGACAGGGGGAGGAA. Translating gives CASSIRQGEE. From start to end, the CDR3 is CASSIRQGEEAFF.

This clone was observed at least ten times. The sequenced CDR3 bases are TGTGCCAGCAGCGTTAGCGGGGGTCGGTACAATGAG. It specifies CASSVSGGRYNE. Given in full, the CDR3 is CASSVSGGRYNEQFF. The rearrangement joins TRBV7-3 to TRBJ2-1; 9 bases are shared with TRBD2. The missing CDR3 end, 3 residues past where the read stops, is filled in from the germline J gene. The CDR3 extends over 15 amino acids. The germline V gene encodes CDR1 SGHTA and CDR2 FQGTGA. Trimming cost V 5 bases and J 4 bases; bases outside gene matches: 6. Drawing the rest from reference TRBV7-3 and TRBJ2-1, the complete variable domain is GAGVSQTPSNKVTEKGKYVELRCDPISGHTALYWYRQSLGQGPEFLIYFQGTGAADDSGLPNDRFFAVRPEGSVSTLKIQRTERGDSAVYLCASSVSGGRYNEQFFGPGTRLTVL.

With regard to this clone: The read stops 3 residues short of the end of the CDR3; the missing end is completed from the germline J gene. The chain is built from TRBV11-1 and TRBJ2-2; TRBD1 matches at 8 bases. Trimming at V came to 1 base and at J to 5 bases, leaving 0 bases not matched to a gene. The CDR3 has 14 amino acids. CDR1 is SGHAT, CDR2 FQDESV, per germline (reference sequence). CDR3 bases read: TGTGCCAGCAGCTTAGGACAGGGGACCGGGGAG. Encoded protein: CASSLGQGTGE. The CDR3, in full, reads CASSLGQGTGELFF.

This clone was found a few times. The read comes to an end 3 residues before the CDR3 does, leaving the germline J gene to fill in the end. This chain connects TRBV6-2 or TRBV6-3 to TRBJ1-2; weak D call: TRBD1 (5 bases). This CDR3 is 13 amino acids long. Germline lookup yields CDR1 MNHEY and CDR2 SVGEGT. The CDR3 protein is CASSYVVREGYTF. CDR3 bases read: TGTGCCAGCAGTTACGTGGTCAGGGAAGGC.

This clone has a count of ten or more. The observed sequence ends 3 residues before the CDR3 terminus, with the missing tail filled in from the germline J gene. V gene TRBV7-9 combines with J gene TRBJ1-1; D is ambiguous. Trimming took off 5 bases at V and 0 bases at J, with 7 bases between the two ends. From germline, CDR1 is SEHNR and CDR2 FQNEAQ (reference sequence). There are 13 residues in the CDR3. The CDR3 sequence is CASSLQMNTEAFF. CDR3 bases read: TGTGCCAGCAGCCTTCAGATGAACACTGAA.

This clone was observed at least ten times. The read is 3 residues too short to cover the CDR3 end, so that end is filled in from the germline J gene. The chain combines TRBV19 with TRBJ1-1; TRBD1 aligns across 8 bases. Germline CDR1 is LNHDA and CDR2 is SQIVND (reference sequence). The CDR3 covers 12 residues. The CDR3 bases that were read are TGTGCCAGTAGTATAACGGACAGGGTG. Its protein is CASSITDRV. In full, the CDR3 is CASSITDRVAFF.